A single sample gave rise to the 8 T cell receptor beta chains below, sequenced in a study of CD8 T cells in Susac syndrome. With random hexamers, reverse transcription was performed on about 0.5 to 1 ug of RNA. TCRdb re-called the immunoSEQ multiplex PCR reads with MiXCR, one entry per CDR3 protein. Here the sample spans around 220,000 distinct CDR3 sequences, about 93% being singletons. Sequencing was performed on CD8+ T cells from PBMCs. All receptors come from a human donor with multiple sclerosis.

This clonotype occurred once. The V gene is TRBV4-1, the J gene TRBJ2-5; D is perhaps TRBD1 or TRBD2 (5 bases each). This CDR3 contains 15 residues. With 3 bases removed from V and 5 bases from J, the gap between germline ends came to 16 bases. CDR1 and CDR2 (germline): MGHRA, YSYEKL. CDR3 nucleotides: TGCGCCAGCAGCCAGAAGGGACCTTCGGAGGAGACCCAGTACTTC. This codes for CASSQKGPSEETQYF.

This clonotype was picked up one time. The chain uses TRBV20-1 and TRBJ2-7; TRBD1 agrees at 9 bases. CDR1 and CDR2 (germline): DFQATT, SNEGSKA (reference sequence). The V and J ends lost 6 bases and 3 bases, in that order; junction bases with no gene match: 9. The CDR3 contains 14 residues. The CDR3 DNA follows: TGCAGTGCAAGGAGTGGGACAGGGTTCTACGAGCAGTACTTC. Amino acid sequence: CSARSGTGFYEQYF.

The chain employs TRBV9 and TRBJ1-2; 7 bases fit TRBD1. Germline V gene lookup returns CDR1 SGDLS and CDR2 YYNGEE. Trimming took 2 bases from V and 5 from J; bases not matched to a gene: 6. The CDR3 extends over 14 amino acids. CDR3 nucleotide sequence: TGTGCCAGCAGCGTTTCAGGGGGGTCGTATGGCTACACCTTC. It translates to CASSVSGGSYGYTF.

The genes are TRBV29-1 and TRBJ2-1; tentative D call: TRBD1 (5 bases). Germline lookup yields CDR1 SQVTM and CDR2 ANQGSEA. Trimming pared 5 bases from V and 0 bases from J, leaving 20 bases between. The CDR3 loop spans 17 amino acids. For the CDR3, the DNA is TGCAGCGTTCACTCGGACGCGGACAAGAGCTCCTACAATGAGCAGTTCTTC. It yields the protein CSVHSDADKSSYNEQFF.

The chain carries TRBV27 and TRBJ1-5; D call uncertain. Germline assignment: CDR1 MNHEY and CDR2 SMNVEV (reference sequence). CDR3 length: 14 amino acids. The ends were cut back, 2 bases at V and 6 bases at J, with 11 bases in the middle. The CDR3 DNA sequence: TGTGCCAGCAGTTTAGGCGGGAAGGGTCAGCCCCAGCATTTT. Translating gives CASSLGGKGQPQHF.

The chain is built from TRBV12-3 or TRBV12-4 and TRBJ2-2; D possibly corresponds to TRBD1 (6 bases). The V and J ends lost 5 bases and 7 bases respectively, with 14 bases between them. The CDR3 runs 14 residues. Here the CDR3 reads CASSTTGPGGELFF. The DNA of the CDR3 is TGTGCCAGCAGTACCACAGGGCCGGGCGGGGAGCTGTTTTTT.

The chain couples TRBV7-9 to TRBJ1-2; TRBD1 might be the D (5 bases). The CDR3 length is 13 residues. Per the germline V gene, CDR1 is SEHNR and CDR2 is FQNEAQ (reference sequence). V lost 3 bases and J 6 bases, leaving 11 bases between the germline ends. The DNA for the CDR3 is TGTGCCAGCAGCTTTACCCAGGGCGATGGCTACACCTTC. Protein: CASSFTQGDGYTF.

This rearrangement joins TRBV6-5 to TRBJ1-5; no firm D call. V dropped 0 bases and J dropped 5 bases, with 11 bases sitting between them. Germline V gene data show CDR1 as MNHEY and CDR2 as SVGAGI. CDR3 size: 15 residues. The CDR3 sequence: CASSYSRFSDQPQHF. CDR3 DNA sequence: TGTGCCAGCAGTTACTCGAGATTTTCTGATCAGCCCCAGCATTTT.